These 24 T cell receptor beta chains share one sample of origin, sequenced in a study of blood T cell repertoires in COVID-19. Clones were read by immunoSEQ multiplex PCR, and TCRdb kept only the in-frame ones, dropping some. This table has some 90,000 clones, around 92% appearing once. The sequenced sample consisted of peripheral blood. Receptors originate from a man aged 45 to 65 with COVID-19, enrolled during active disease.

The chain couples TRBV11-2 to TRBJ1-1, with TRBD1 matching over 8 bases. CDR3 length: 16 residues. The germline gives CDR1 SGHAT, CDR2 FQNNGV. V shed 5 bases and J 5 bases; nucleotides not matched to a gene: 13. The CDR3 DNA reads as TGTGCCAGCAGCCACCTATATGCAGGGGGCCGTACTGAAGCTTTCTTT. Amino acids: CASSHLYAGGRTEAFF.

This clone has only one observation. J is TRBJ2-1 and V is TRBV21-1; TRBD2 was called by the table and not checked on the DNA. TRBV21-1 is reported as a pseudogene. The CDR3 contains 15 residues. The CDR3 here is CASNWDSRSYNEQFF. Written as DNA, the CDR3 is TGTGCCAGCAATTGGGACTCCCGCTCCTACAATGAGCAGTTCTTC.

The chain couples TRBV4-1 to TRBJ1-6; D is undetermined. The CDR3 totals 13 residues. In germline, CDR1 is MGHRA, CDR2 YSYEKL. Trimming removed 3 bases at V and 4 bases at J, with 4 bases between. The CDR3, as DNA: TGCGCCAGCAGCCACCTTTATAATTCACCCCTCCACTTT. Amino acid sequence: CASSHLYNSPLHF.

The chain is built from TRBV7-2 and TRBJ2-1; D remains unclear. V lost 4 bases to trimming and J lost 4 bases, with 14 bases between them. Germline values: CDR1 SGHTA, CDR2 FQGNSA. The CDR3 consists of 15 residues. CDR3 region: CASSSSFGGYNEQFF. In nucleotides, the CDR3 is TGTGCCAGCAGCTCCAGTTTCGGCGGATACAATGAGCAGTTCTTC.

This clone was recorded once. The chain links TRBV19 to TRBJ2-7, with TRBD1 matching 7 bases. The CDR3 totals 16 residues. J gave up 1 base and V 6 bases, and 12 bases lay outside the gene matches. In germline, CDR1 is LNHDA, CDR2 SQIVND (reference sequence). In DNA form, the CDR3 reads TGTGCCAGTAGAGGATTGGGGGACAGTGCGTCCTACGAGCAGTACTTC. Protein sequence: CASRGLGDSASYEQYF.

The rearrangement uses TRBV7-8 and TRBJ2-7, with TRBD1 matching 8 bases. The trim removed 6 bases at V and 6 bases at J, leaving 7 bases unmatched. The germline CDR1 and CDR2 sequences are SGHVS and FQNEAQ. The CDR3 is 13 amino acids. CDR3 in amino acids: CASRWDRTGEQYF. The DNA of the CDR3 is TGTGCCAGCAGGTGGGACAGGACGGGCGAGCAGTACTTC.

CDR3 in amino acids: CATNHGVPHYEQYF. The CDR3 DNA sequence: TGCGCCACCAACCACGGGGTCCCACACTACGAGCAGTACTTC. The gene calls are TRBV23-1 and TRBJ2-7; tentatively, D is TRBD2 (5 bases). TRBV23-1 is known as an ORF, though its function is uncertain. The CDR3 totals 14 residues. Trimming left V 10 bases short and J 3 bases short, with 19 bases between.

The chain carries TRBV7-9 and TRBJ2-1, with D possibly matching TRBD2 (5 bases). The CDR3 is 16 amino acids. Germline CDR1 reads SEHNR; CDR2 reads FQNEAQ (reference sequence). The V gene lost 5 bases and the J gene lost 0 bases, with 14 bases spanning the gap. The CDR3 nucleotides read TGTGCCAGCAGCCCCCGAGGGCAGAGCTCCTACAATGAGCAGTTCTTC. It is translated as CASSPRGQSSYNEQFF.

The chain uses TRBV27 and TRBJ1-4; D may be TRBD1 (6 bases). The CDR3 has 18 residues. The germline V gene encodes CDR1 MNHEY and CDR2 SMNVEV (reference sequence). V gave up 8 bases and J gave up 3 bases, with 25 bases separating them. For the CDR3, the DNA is TGTGCCAGCCGAACCCATACAGGGAAGCCCACCTCTAATGAAAAACTGTTTTTT. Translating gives CASRTHTGKPTSNEKLFF.

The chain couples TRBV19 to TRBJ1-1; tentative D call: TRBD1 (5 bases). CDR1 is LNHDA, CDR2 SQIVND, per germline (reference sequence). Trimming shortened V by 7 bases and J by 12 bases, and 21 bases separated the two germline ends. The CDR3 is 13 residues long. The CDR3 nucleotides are TGTGCCAGTATGGGTCAGGGATCGGCGCGGCCTTTCTTT. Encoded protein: CASMGQGSARPFF. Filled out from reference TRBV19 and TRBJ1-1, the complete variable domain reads DGGITQSPKYLFRKEGQNVTLSCEQNLNHDAMYWYRQDPGQGLRLIYYSQIVNDFQKGDIAEGYSVSREKKESFPLTVTSAQKNPTAFYLCASMGQGSARPFFGQGTRLTVV.

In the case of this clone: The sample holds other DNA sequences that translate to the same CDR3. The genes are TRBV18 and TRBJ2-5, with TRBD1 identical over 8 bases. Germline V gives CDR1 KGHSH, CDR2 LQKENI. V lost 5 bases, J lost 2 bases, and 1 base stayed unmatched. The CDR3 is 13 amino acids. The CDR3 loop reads CASSRDRQETQYF. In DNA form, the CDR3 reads TGTGCCAGCTCAAGGGACAGGCAAGAGACCCAGTACTTC.

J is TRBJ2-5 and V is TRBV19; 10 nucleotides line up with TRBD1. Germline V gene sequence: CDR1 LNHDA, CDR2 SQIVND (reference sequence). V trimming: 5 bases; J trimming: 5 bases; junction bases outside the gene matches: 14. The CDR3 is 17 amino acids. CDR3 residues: CASSVQRRQGARETQYF. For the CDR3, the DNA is TGTGCCAGTAGTGTTCAAAGAAGACAGGGGGCTCGGGAGACCCAGTACTTC.

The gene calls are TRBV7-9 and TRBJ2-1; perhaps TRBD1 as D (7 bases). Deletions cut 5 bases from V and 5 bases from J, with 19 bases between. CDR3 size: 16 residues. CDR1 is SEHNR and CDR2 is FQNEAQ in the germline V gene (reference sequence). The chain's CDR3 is CASSLLQGGVDNEQFF. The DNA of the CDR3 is TGTGCCAGCAGCCTCCTGCAGGGGGGCGTCGACAATGAGCAGTTCTTC.

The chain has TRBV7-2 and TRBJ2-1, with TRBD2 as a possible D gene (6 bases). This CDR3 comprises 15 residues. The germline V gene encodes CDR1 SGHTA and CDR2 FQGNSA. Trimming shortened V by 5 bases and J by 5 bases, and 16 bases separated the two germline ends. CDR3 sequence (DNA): TGTGCCAGCAGCCCCTTTGCGGGACGACACAATGAGCAGTTCTTC. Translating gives CASSPFAGRHNEQFF.

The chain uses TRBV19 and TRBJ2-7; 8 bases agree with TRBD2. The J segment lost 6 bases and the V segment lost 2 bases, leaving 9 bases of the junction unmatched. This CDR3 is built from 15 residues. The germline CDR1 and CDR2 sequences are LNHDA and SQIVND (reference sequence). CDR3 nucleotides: TGTGCCAGTAGTATATCAGCGGGGGTTACCGGCGAGCAGTACTTC. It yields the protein CASSISAGVTGEQYF. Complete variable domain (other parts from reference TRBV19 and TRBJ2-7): DGGITQSPKYLFRKEGQNVTLSCEQNLNHDAMYWYRQDPGQGLRLIYYSQIVNDFQKGDIAEGYSVSREKKESFPLTVTSAQKNPTAFYLCASSISAGVTGEQYFGPGTRLTVT.

CDR3 sequence: CASSQGLNRDRGETQYF. The DNA for the CDR3 is TGCGCCAGCAGCCAAGGATTAAACCGGGACAGGGGTGAGACCCAGTACTTC. The chain employs TRBV4-1 and TRBJ2-5, with 10 bases lining up with TRBD1. Germline values: CDR1 MGHRA, CDR2 YSYEKL. The V segment lost 1 base and the J segment 5 bases; nucleotides outside the gene matches: 10. There are 17 residues in the CDR3.

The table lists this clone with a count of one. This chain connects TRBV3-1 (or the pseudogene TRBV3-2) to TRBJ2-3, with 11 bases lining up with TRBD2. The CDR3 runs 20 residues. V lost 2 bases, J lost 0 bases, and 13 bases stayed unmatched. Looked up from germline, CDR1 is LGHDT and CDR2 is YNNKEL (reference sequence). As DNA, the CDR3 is TGTGCCAGCAGCCAAAGAACTAGACTAGCGGGGACCTCTAGCACAGATACGCAGTATTTT. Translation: CASSQRTRLAGTSSTDTQYF.

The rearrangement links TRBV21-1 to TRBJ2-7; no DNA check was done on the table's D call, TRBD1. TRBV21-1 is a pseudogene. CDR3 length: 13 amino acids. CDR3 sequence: CASSDRAAYEQYF. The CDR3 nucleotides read TGTGCCAGCAGCGACAGGGCCGCCTACGAGCAGTACTTC.

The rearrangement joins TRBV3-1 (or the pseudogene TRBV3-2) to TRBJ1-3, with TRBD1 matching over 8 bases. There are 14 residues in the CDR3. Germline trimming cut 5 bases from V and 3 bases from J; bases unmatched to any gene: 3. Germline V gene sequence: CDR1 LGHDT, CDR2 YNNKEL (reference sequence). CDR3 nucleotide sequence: TGTGCCAGCAGCAACGGACAGGGTGGAAACACCATATATTTT. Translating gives CASSNGQGGNTIYF.

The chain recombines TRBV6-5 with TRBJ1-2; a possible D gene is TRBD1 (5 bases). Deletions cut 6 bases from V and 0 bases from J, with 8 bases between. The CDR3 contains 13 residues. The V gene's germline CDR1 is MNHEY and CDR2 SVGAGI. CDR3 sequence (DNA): TGTGCCAGCAGACAGGCCACTAACTATGGCTACACCTTC. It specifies CASRQATNYGYTF.

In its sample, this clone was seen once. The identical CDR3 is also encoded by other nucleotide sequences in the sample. CDR3 bases: TGTGCCACCAGCAGAGGGGGGGTTTACAATGAGCAGTTCTTC. This sequence encodes CATSRGGVYNEQFF. This chain joins TRBV15 and TRBJ2-1, with D perhaps matching TRBD2 (6 bases). Germline CDR1 reads LNHNV; CDR2 reads YYDKDF (reference sequence). V lost 1 base to trimming and J lost 4 bases, with 8 bases between them. This CDR3 has 14 amino acids.

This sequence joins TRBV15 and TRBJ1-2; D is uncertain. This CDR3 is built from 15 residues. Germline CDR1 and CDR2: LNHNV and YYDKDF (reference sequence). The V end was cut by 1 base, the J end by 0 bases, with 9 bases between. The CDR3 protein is CATSRGRGANYGYTF. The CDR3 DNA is TGTGCCACCAGCAGAGGTCGGGGAGCTAACTATGGCTACACCTTC.

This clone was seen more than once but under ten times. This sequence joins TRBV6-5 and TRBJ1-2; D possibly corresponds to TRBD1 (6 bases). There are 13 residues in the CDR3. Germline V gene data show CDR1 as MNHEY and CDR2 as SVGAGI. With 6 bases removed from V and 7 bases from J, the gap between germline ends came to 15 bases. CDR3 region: CASSPLDSGGYTF. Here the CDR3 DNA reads TGTGCCAGCAGCCCCCTGGACAGTGGTGGCTACACCTTC.

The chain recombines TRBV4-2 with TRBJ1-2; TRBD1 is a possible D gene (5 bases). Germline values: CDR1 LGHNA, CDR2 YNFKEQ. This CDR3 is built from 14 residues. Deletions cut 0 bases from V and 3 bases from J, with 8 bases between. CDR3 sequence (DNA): TGTGCCAGCAGCCAAGAGCGCAGGGACTATGGCTACACCTTC. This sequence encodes CASSQERRDYGYTF.